These 10 T cell receptor beta chains were sequenced from one sample in a study of CD8+CD57+ T cells in acquired aplastic anemia. According to the study, genomic DNA was the template for TCR beta VDJ and CDR3 profiling. TCRdb called the reads again in MiXCR, with one record for every CDR3 protein. Of around 250,000 distinct CDR3 sequences listed, approximately 55% are singletons. The material sequenced was sorted CD4+, CD8+, or CD8+CD57+ T cells (not recorded which) from PBMCs. These receptors all stem from a human donor with severe aplastic anemia or a healthy control (not recorded which).

The chain combines TRBV20-1 with TRBJ1-1; 7 nucleotides align to TRBD1. Germline V gene lookup returns CDR1 DFQATT and CDR2 SNEGSKA (reference sequence). Trimming took 6 bases from V and 0 from J; bases not matched to a gene: 10. The CDR3 contains 15 residues. The CDR3: CSAGWTGALNTEAFF. The CDR3 region has the DNA TGCAGTGCCGGCTGGACAGGCGCTCTGAACACTGAAGCTTTCTTT.

The chain links TRBV20-1 to TRBJ2-3; 13 nucleotides align to TRBD2. Germline lookup yields CDR1 DFQATT and CDR2 SNEGSKA (reference sequence). The CDR3 loop spans 21 amino acids. Trimming removed 2 bases from V and 0 bases from J; junction bases left unmatched: 17. The CDR3 region has the DNA TGCAGTGCTAGAAGTCGTTTCGGGACTAGCGGGGCCAAACTTAGCACAGATACGCAGTATTTT. Its protein product is CSARSRFGTSGAKLSTDTQYF.

The gene calls are TRBV18 and TRBJ2-3, with a weak D call TRBD2 (5 bases). CDR1 KGHSH and CDR2 LQKENI come from the germline V gene. The CDR3 has 13 amino acids. The V and J ends lost 6 bases and 9 bases respectively, with 16 bases between them. CDR3 coding DNA: TGTGCCAGCTCCCCTAATCCCGGGAAAACGCAGTATTTT. Protein: CASSPNPGKTQYF.

The V call is TRBV14, the J call TRBJ1-5; D gene uncertain. CDR1 and CDR2 (germline): SGHDN, FVKESK. This CDR3 spans 13 amino acids. Trimming shortened V by 2 bases and J by 4 bases, and 6 bases separated the two germline ends. In DNA form, the CDR3 reads TGTGCCAGCAGCCAATACGTAAATCAGCCCCAGCATTTT. This codes for CASSQYVNQPQHF.

This clonotype was seen many times. V usage is TRBV4-2 and J usage is TRBJ2-3; D gene uncertain. CDR1 is LGHNA and CDR2 is YNFKEQ in the germline V gene. The CDR3 length is 15 residues. V was trimmed by 1 base and J by 2 bases, leaving 10 bases between them. In nucleotides, the CDR3 is TGTGCCAGCAGCCAAGCCCGCTACACCACAGATACGCAGTATTTT. Protein: CASSQARYTTDTQYF.

The chain recombines TRBV29-1 with TRBJ2-1; TRBD2 might be the D (6 bases). V lost 4 bases and J lost 8, with 18 bases in between. CDR3 size: 14 residues. CDR1 is SQVTM, CDR2 ANQGSEA, per germline. The CDR3 here is CSVGGVGEWDEQFF. CDR3 DNA: TGCAGCGTTGGCGGGGTCGGGGAGTGGGATGAGCAGTTCTTC.

The rearrangement links TRBV29-1 to TRBJ1-1; 9 positions match TRBD1. V trimming: 6 bases; J trimming: 1 base; junction bases outside the gene matches: 6. Germline loops: CDR1 SQVTM, CDR2 ANQGSEA. The CDR3 runs 14 residues. The CDR3 is CSVHRGPGNTEAFF. The CDR3 DNA reads as TGCAGCGTGCACAGGGGGCCGGGGAACACTGAAGCTTTCTTT.

The chain employs TRBV7-9 and TRBJ2-1, with 10 nucleotides matching TRBD1. V was pared by 4 bases and J by 5 bases, with 5 bases of the junction left unmatched. CDR1 and CDR2 (germline): SEHNR, FQNEAQ (reference sequence). CDR3 length equals 15 residues. The CDR3 loop reads CASSSGTGEDNEQFF. CDR3 bases: TGTGCCAGCAGCTCCGGGACAGGGGAAGACAATGAGCAGTTCTTC.

The chain recombines TRBV10-3 with TRBJ1-5, with TRBD1 matching 7 bases. V shed 9 bases, J shed 5 bases, and the junction held 4 bases outside the gene matches. CDR1 is ENHRY, CDR2 SYGVKD, per germline. The CDR3 contains 12 residues. As DNA, the CDR3 is TGTGCCATAGGACAGGTAGATCAGCCCCAGCATTTT. Its translation is CAIGQVDQPQHF.

This chain joins TRBV20-1 and TRBJ1-1; no reliable D call. The germline V and J ends were trimmed by 4 bases and 4 bases, with 19 bases remaining between them. Germline V gene sequence: CDR1 DFQATT, CDR2 SNEGSKA (reference sequence). The CDR3 consists of 15 residues. The CDR3, as DNA: TGCAGTGCTAAGGACGCTGAGGGTTCGAGCACTGAAGCTTTCTTT. It specifies CSAKDAEGSSTEAFF.